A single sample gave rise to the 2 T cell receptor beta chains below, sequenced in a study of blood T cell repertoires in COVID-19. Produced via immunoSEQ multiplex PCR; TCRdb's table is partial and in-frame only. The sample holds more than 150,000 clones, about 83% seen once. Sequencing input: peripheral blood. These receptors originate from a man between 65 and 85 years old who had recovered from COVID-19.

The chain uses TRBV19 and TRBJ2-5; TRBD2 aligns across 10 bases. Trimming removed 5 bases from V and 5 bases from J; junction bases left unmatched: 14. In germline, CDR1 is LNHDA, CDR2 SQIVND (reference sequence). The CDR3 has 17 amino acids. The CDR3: CASSGGGGLAGVETQYF. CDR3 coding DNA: TGTGCCAGTAGTGGCGGTGGGGGGCTAGCGGGAGTGGAGACCCAGTACTTC.

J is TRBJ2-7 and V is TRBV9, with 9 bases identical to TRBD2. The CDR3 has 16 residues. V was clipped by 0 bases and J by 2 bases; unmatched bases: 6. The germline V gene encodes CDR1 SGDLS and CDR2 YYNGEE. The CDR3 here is CASSVAAAGGPYEQYF. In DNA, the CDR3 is TGTGCCAGCAGCGTAGCGGCAGCGGGAGGTCCCTACGAGCAGTACTTC.